The present T cell receptor beta chain was sequenced within a study of T-cell memory formation after mild COVID-19. One entry per CDR3 protein results from TCRdb running MiXCR on the 5' RACE reads. The sample shows about 280,000 distinct CDR3 sequences, approximately 8% of them seen only once. This clonotype appeared a few times. The TCR originated in a man between 18 and 35 years old who had mild COVID-19 (a few samples of this study predate the infection). Cell type and time point are not known. The sequencing sample was made of PBMCs or a T cell subset sorted from them (not recorded which).

CDR3 sequence (DNA): TGCAGTGCACAGGGGGCGAACACTGAAGCTTTCTTT. Its translation: CSAQGANTEAFF. The rearrangement links TRBV20-1 to TRBJ1-1, with TRBD1 identical over 9 bases. Germline CDR1 is DFQATT and CDR2 is SNEGSKA (reference sequence). The CDR3 extends over 12 amino acids. The J segment lost 1 base and the V segment lost 6 bases, leaving 0 bases of the junction unmatched.